This T cell receptor beta chain is drawn from a study of early T cells in non-severe SARS-CoV-2 infection. Overall study: Sequencing was performed on bulk RNA from unsorted whole blood, leaving chains unpaired.

The CDR3 length is 15 residues. Germline V gives CDR1 SGHTA, CDR2 FQGNSA. The germline V and J ends were trimmed by 3 bases and 0 bases, with 10 bases remaining between them. Broader study findings: Missing private and CD4 specificities, VDJdb matching favored anti-spike CD8 responses.

The library protocol tagged individual cDNA molecules with unique molecular identifiers. From the 5' RACE reads, TCRdb called clonotypes with MiXCR, one entry per CDR3 protein. Counted here are some 97,000 distinct CDR3 sequences, roughly 11% occurring once; the ten biggest clones make up under 5%. Details on this clonotype: The antigen is unknown.

The receptor comes from an adult who was a healthcare worker with PCR-confirmed SARS-CoV-2 infection or an uninfected control (not recorded which). This chain connects TRBV7-2 to TRBJ2-3; D is unresolved. Sequenced here: whole blood, sampled at baseline. CDR3 nucleotides: TGTGCCAGCAGCTTCGGTCTAATCAGCACAGATACGCAGTATTTT. This sequence encodes CASSFGLISTDTQYF.